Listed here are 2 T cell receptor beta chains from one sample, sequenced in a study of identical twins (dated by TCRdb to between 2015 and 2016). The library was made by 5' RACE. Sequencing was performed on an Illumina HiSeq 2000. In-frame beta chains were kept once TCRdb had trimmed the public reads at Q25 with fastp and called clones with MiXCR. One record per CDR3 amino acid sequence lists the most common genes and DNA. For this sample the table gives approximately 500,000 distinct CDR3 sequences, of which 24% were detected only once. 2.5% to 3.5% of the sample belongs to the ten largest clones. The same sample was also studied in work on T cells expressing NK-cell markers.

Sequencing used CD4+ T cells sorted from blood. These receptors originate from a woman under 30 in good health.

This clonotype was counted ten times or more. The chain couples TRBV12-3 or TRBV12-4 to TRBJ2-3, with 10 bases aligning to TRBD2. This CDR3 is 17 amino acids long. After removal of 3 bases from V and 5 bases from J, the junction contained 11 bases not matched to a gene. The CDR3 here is CASSFFRLAGDGDTQYF. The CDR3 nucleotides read TGTGCCAGCAGTTTCTTCCGGCTAGCGGGAGATGGAGATACGCAGTATTTT.

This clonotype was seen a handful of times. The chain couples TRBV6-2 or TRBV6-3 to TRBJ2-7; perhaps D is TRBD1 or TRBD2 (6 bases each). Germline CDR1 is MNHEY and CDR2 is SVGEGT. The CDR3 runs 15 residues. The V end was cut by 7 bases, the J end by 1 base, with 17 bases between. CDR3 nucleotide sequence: TGTGCCAGCACCAAAACGTGGGGGGCGTCCTACGAGCAGTACTTC. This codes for CASTKTWGASYEQYF.